A single sample is the source of the 19 T cell receptor beta chains below, sequenced in a study of T cell responses to AZD1222 COVID-19 vaccine. Data came from immunoSEQ multiplex PCR; TCRdb stores just in-frame clones and leaves some out. The sample holds 150,000 to 200,000 clones, 90% to 95% seen once. The material was peripheral blood, obtained on day 0 of AZD1222 vaccination. The receptors originated from an adult in good health.

This clone was detected only once. The chain recombines TRBV23-1 with TRBJ1-6; 8 bases are shared with TRBD1. TRBV23-1 is an ORF; its function is uncertain. Unmatched junction bases numbered 5, after V lost 11 bases and J lost 5 bases. The CDR3 runs to 13 residues. The chain's CDR3 is CAGEGQDNSPLHF. CDR3 coding DNA: TGCGCCGGGGAGGGACAGGATAATTCACCCCTCCACTTT.

This clone was seen once. The chain uses TRBV7-2 and TRBJ1-6; D unclear. Trimming pared 4 bases from V and 9 bases from J, leaving 19 bases between. The CDR3 sequence is 16 residues long. Germline V gene lookup returns CDR1 SGHTA and CDR2 FQGNSA. This CDR3 reads CASSSRGPSGGSPLHF. In nucleotides, the CDR3 is TGTGCCAGCAGCTCCAGAGGACCGTCCGGTGGTTCACCCCTCCACTTT.

The chain joins TRBV5-8 to TRBJ1-2; no clear D gene. The CDR3 is 17 residues long. Trimming shortened V by 4 bases and J by 5 bases, and 24 bases separated the two germline ends. Germline V lookup: CDR1 SGHTS, CDR2 YDEGEE. This CDR3 reads CASSRNGPPVGFYGYTF. CDR3 sequence (DNA): TGTGCCAGCAGCCGGAATGGGCCGCCGGTTGGTTTTTATGGCTACACCTTC.

The chain carries TRBV15 and TRBJ2-7; no clear D. V was shortened by 0 bases and J by 3 bases, with 9 bases between the two germline ends. Germline-derived CDR1 and CDR2 are LNHNV and YYDKDF (reference sequence). The CDR3 totals 14 residues. CDR3 sequence (DNA): TGTGCCACCAGCAGAGAAGGTGGGGTCTACGAGCAGTACTTC. Translating gives CATSREGGVYEQYF.

This chain links TRBV27 with TRBJ1-1; tentatively, D is TRBD1 (6 bases). Germline V gives CDR1 MNHEY, CDR2 SMNVEV (reference sequence). CDR3 length: 13 residues. V lost 10 bases and J lost 0, with 12 bases in between. The CDR3 nucleotides read TGTGCCACCCAGGGGAGGGTGAACACTGAAGCTTTCTTT. Translated: CATQGRVNTEAFF.

This chain joins TRBV6-2 or TRBV6-3 and TRBJ1-3; D is uncertain. V lost 2 bases to trimming and J lost 0 bases, with 11 bases between them. CDR3 length equals 16 residues. Germline CDR1 reads MNHEY; CDR2 reads SVGEGT. The chain's CDR3 is CASSYGEFLSGNTIYF. The CDR3 DNA reads TGTGCCAGCAGTTACGGGGAATTCCTCTCTGGAAACACCATATATTTT.

DNA for the CDR3: TGTGCCAGCAGTTTACGGGGTCCCTACGAGCAGTACTTC. Translating gives CASSLRGPYEQYF. The J gene is TRBJ2-7, the V gene TRBV12-3 or TRBV12-4, with a weak D call TRBD2 (5 bases). The CDR3 is 13 amino acids. V gave up 2 bases and J gave up 2 bases, with 7 bases separating them.

The chain employs TRBV5-1 and TRBJ1-2; weak D call: TRBD1 (6 bases). CDR1 and CDR2 (germline): SGHRS, YFSETQ. V was pared by 0 bases and J by 3 bases, with 9 bases between. There are 14 residues in the CDR3. The CDR3 sequence is CASSLGDRHYGYTF. In DNA, the CDR3 is TGCGCCAGCAGCTTGGGTGACAGGCACTATGGCTACACCTTC.

The chain links TRBV13 to TRBJ1-6; no clear D gene. V lost 5 bases and J 5 bases, leaving 13 bases between the germline ends. This CDR3 is 15 amino acids long. The germline gives CDR1 PRHDT, CDR2 FYEKMQ (reference sequence). CDR3 DNA: TGTGCCAGCAGCCCCCGTCCGGACGATAATTCACCCCTCCACTTT. Translated, it gives CASSPRPDDNSPLHF. The whole variable domain, remainder taken from reference TRBV13 and TRBJ1-6, is AAGVIQSPRHLIKEKRETATLKCYPIPRHDTVYWYQQGPGQDPQFLISFYEKMQSDKGSIPDRFSAQQFSDYHSELNMSSLELGDSALYFCASSPRPDDNSPLHFGNGTRLTVT.

The gene calls are TRBV7-8 and TRBJ1-3; 7 bases match TRBD1. In germline, CDR1 is SGHVS, CDR2 FQNEAQ. CDR3 size: 18 residues. J lost 6 bases, V lost 0 bases, and 14 bases had no gene match. This chain's CDR3 is CASSLAARGTVYKNTIYF. As DNA, the CDR3 is TGTGCCAGCAGCTTAGCGGCCCGTGGGACAGTTTATAAAAACACCATATATTTT.

V usage is TRBV7-8 and J usage is TRBJ1-2; D is uncertain. V was cut by 5 bases and J by 8 bases, with 12 bases left in between. Germline loops: CDR1 SGHVS, CDR2 FQNEAQ. The CDR3 is 12 residues long. The CDR3 DNA sequence: TGTGCCAGCAGCCCATTAATTAGGGGCTACACCTTC. Its protein product is CASSPLIRGYTF.

The V gene is TRBV6-1, the J gene TRBJ1-6; D not certain. The CDR3 is made up of 13 amino acids. Germline CDR1 MNHNS, CDR2 SASEGT. The ends were cut back, 3 bases at V and 10 bases at J, with 10 bases in the middle. The CDR3 reads CASSDRPRSPLHF. The CDR3 nucleotides are TGTGCCAGCAGTGACCGCCCACGCTCACCCCTCCACTTT.

The chain joins TRBV27 to TRBJ2-1, with 12 nucleotides matching TRBD2. CDR1 and CDR2 from the germline V gene are MNHEY and SMNVEV (reference sequence). V lost 5 bases, J lost 5 bases, and 7 bases stayed unmatched. The CDR3 runs 16 residues. For the CDR3, the DNA is TGTGCCAGCAGTCCCGGACTAGCGGGGCGTAACAATGAGCAGTTCTTC. This sequence encodes CASSPGLAGRNNEQFF.

The V call is TRBV18, the J call TRBJ1-3, with TRBD1 matching over 7 bases. Trimming at V came to 0 bases and at J to 5 bases, leaving 7 bases not matched to a gene. The CDR3 runs to 16 residues. CDR1 and CDR2 from the germline V gene are KGHSH and LQKENI. The CDR3 DNA follows: TGTGCCAGCTCACCACCGGGTCAGGGGGTGAGAAACACCATATATTTT. This encodes CASSPPGQGVRNTIYF.

This clone has a handful of counts. The rearrangement uses TRBV7-2 and TRBJ1-2; TRBD1 matches at 10 bases. Germline trimming cut 5 bases from V and 3 bases from J; bases unmatched to any gene: 6. This CDR3 has 15 amino acids. CDR1 SGHTA and CDR2 FQGNSA come from the germline V gene. The CDR3 DNA reads TGTGCCAGCAGCCAAGGGACAGGGGTTCACTATGGCTACACCTTC. Its protein product is CASSQGTGVHYGYTF.

This clone was seen more than once but under ten times. The rearrangement uses TRBV6-4 and TRBJ1-1; unclear D gene. Germline V lookup: CDR1 MRHNA, CDR2 SNTAGT. V was trimmed by 2 bases and J by 4 bases, leaving 8 bases between them. The CDR3 is made up of 13 amino acids. This CDR3 reads CASSDSSLTEAFF. The CDR3 region has the DNA TGTGCCAGCAGTGACAGCAGCCTCACTGAAGCTTTCTTT.

This clone was seen a single time. This sequence joins TRBV6-2 or TRBV6-3 and TRBJ2-3; no clear D. CDR3 length: 13 amino acids. CDR1 is MNHEY, CDR2 SVGEGT, per germline. V dropped 5 bases and J dropped 2 bases, with 8 bases sitting between them. The CDR3 bases are TGTGCCAGCAGTCGGAGTGCCACAGATACGCAGTATTTT. The encoded protein is CASSRSATDTQYF.

The J gene is TRBJ2-5, the V gene TRBV29-1; 9 bases fit TRBD2. V dropped 4 bases and J dropped 4; count of bases not matched to a gene: 4. The germline V gene has CDR1 SQVTM and CDR2 ANQGSEA. The CDR3 sequence is 13 residues long. The CDR3 reads CSVGTSGRETQYF. For the CDR3, the DNA is TGCAGCGTTGGCACTAGCGGGCGAGAGACCCAGTACTTC.

This clone has only a few counts. The chain links TRBV18 to TRBJ2-7; D is perhaps TRBD2 (5 bases). The CDR3 spans 15 residues. Germline assignment: CDR1 KGHSH and CDR2 LQKENI. Trimming cost V 2 bases and J 0 bases, with 11 bases left between them. CDR3 in amino acids: CASSPYQSGSYEQYF. The CDR3 nucleotides are TGTGCCAGCTCACCATACCAGAGCGGCTCCTACGAGCAGTACTTC.